A single sample is the source of the 24 T cell receptor beta chains below, sequenced in a study of early T cells in non-severe SARS-CoV-2 infection. Each CDR3 protein is one row after TCRdb ran MiXCR on the 5' RACE reads. The profile shows tens of thousands of distinct CDR3 sequences, 15% of them singletons. The specimen sequenced was whole blood. The source of these receptors is an adult who was a healthcare worker with PCR-confirmed SARS-CoV-2 infection or an uninfected control (not recorded which).

CDR3 in amino acids: CASSFWPGAFYGYTF. CDR3 sequence (DNA): TGTGCCAGCAGTTTCTGGCCGGGAGCCTTCTATGGCTACACCTTC. This rearrangement joins TRBV12-3 or TRBV12-4 to TRBJ1-2, with unresolved D. Trimming shortened V by 3 bases and J by 4 bases, and 15 bases separated the two germline ends. This CDR3 is built from 15 residues.

The rearrangement links TRBV5-1 to TRBJ1-6; 7 bases agree with TRBD1. V lost 4 bases and J lost 7; bases outside the gene matches: 11. Germline CDR1 is SGHRS and CDR2 is YFSETQ. The CDR3 runs 16 residues. CDR3 DNA sequence: TGCGCCAGCAGCCTTGATACAGGGGTCTACAATTCACCCCTCCACTTT. It codes for CASSLDTGVYNSPLHF. Drawing the rest from reference TRBV5-1 and TRBJ1-6, the complete variable domain is KAGVTQTPRYLIKTRGQQVTLSCSPISGHRSVSWYQQTPGQGLQFLFEYFSETQRNKGNFPGRFSGRQFSNSRSEMNVSTLELGDSALYLCASSLDTGVYNSPLHFGNGTRLTVT.

This chain links TRBV5-1 with TRBJ1-1; D unclear. Germline CDR1 reads SGHRS; CDR2 reads YFSETQ. The CDR3 is 15 amino acids. V dropped 4 bases and J dropped 0 bases, with 13 bases sitting between them. CDR3 in DNA: TGCGCCAGCAGCCCAACGGGGAATCTGAACACTGAAGCTTTCTTT. This translates into CASSPTGNLNTEAFF.

The chain recombines TRBV20-1 with TRBJ2-7; tentative D call: TRBD1 (6 bases). Per the germline V gene, CDR1 is DFQATT and CDR2 is SNEGSKA (reference sequence). CDR3 length: 21 amino acids. Trimming shortened V by 2 bases and J by 0 bases, and 32 bases separated the two germline ends. DNA of the CDR3: TGCAGTGCTAGACCAAAGAACACTTGGACAGCCCCTAGACCTAGCTCCTACGAGCAGTACTTC. It translates to CSARPKNTWTAPRPSSYEQYF.

The chain has TRBV11-2 and TRBJ2-7, with D possibly TRBD1 on 6 matching bases. CDR3 length: 14 residues. V lost 3 bases and J lost 2, with 11 bases in between. Germline values: CDR1 SGHAT, CDR2 FQNNGV. The CDR3: CASSFGTHAYEQYF. In DNA form, the CDR3 reads TGTGCCAGCAGCTTCGGGACACACGCCTACGAGCAGTACTTC.

This clonotype was observed at least ten times. The V gene is TRBV20-1, the J gene TRBJ1-5; TRBD1 matches at 7 bases. Germline V gives CDR1 DFQATT, CDR2 SNEGSKA (reference sequence). The CDR3 runs 13 residues. With 7 bases clipped from V and 5 bases from J, the junction kept 8 bases outside the gene matches. The CDR3 is CSVTDRDDQPQHF. CDR3 DNA sequence: TGCAGTGTTACCGACAGGGATGATCAGCCCCAGCATTTT.

This clonotype was counted only a few times. The chain joins TRBV7-9 to TRBJ2-2; 12 bases align to TRBD2. The CDR3 covers 14 residues. Germline V gene lookup returns CDR1 SEHNR and CDR2 FQNEAQ (reference sequence). V shed 11 bases, J shed 6 bases, and the junction held 7 bases outside the gene matches. The CDR3 DNA follows: TGTGCCTCTCGGACTAGCGGGGCGCCCGGGGAGCTGTTTTTT. As protein: CASRTSGAPGELFF.

The rearrangement joins TRBV9 to TRBJ2-7; D not certain. The CDR3 is made up of 14 amino acids. V dropped 0 bases and J dropped 5 bases, with 12 bases sitting between them. Germline V lookup: CDR1 SGDLS, CDR2 YYNGEE. Here the CDR3 reads CASSVGSRPHEQYF. CDR3 nucleotide sequence: TGTGCCAGCAGCGTAGGGTCCAGGCCCCACGAGCAGTACTTC. The variable domain in full, completed from reference TRBV9 and TRBJ2-7, reads DSGVTQTPKHLITATGQRVTLRCSPRSGDLSVYWYQQSLDQGLQFLIQYYNGEERAKGNILERFSAQQFPDLHSELNLSSLELGDSALYFCASSVGSRPHEQYFGPGTRLTVT.

This clonotype showed up just a few times. The CDR3 DNA sequence: TGTGCCAGCAGCCACAAACGGACAGGGGGCTACGAGCAGTACTTC. Amino acids: CASSHKRTGGYEQYF. The J gene is TRBJ2-7, the V gene TRBV7-8; 10 bases fit TRBD1. The CDR3 sequence is 15 residues long. Germline loops: CDR1 SGHVS, CDR2 FQNEAQ. The V segment lost 5 bases and the J segment 3 bases; nucleotides outside the gene matches: 7.

The genes are TRBV20-1 and TRBJ2-5; 8 bases fit TRBD2. The junction had 4 bases not matched to a gene; V was cut back by 2 bases and J by 5 bases. The germline gives CDR1 DFQATT, CDR2 SNEGSKA (reference sequence). The CDR3 consists of 13 residues. CDR3: CSARLGRGETQYF. The CDR3 region has the DNA TGCAGTGCTAGACTCGGGAGGGGGGAGACCCAGTACTTC.

This clonotype was detected only a few times. The chain recombines TRBV13 with TRBJ2-7, with TRBD2 identical over 8 bases. V dropped 5 bases and J dropped 2; count of bases not matched to a gene: 8. Per the germline V gene, CDR1 is PRHDT and CDR2 is FYEKMQ (reference sequence). CDR3 length: 15 residues. CDR3 coding DNA: TGTGCCAGCAGCCTACTCGAGCGGGAGCCCTACGAGCAGTACTTC. It encodes CASSLLEREPYEQYF.

This clonotype was seen ten or more times. The chain carries TRBV7-9 and TRBJ1-2; D unresolved. The V end lost 1 base, the J end lost 6 bases, and 21 bases lay between the germline ends. The CDR3 has 17 amino acids. Looked up from germline, CDR1 is SEHNR and CDR2 is FQNEAQ (reference sequence). This CDR3 is CASSLGADTAPLNGYTF. CDR3 nucleotides: TGTGCCAGCAGCTTAGGAGCCGACACGGCTCCTCTGAATGGCTACACCTTC. The complete variable domain, with remaining parts taken from reference TRBV7-9 and TRBJ1-2, reads DTGVSQNPRHKITKRGQNVTFRCDPISEHNRLYWYRQTLGQGPEFLTYFQNEAQLEKSRLLSDRFSAERPKGSFSTLEIQRTEQGDSAMYLCASSLGADTAPLNGYTFGSGTRLTVV.

This clonotype was seen a few times. V gene TRBV6-1 combines with J gene TRBJ1-1; D possibly corresponds to TRBD1 (6 bases). The CDR3 contains 15 residues. CDR1 MNHNS and CDR2 SASEGT come from the germline V gene. With 5 bases removed from V and 6 bases from J, the gap between germline ends came to 19 bases. In DNA, the CDR3 is TGTGCCAGCAGTCATTACAGGGATAGTAGCTCTGAAGCTTTCTTT. Encoded protein: CASSHYRDSSSEAFF.

The chain links TRBV20-1 to TRBJ2-1; tentative D call: TRBD2 (5 bases). The length of the CDR3 is 12 residues. CDR1 is DFQATT and CDR2 is SNEGSKA in the germline V gene (reference sequence). V was pared by 6 bases and J by 8 bases, with 14 bases between. The chain's CDR3 is CSATANGDEQFF. DNA of the CDR3: TGCAGTGCAACCGCGAACGGGGATGAGCAGTTCTTC.

The rearrangement joins TRBV19 to TRBJ2-1; 9 bases are shared with TRBD2. The CDR3 sequence is 15 residues long. Looked up from germline, CDR1 is LNHDA and CDR2 is SQIVND (reference sequence). The V gene end was trimmed by 10 bases and the J gene end by 6 bases; junction bases not matched to a gene: 13. CDR3 residues: CATGPLAGAFNEQFF. In DNA, the CDR3 is TGTGCCACTGGGCCCTTAGCGGGAGCGTTCAATGAGCAGTTCTTC.

This clonotype came up a few times. The V gene is TRBV29-1, the J gene TRBJ1-1, with 9 bases fitting TRBD1. The CDR3 has 14 residues. Trimming cost V 3 bases and J 4 bases; bases outside gene matches: 6. CDR1 and CDR2 (germline): SQVTM, ANQGSEA. The CDR3 nucleotides are TGCAGCGTTGATGGGACAGGGTGGAGCACTGAAGCTTTCTTT. It yields the protein CSVDGTGWSTEAFF.

The rearrangement uses TRBV2 and TRBJ2-3; TRBD2 matches at 8 bases. The CDR3 is 14 amino acids. The germline gives CDR1 SNHLY, CDR2 FYNNEI. The V segment lost 10 bases and the J segment 2 bases; nucleotides outside the gene matches: 8. CDR3 in DNA: TGTGCCACGCAGCGGGAGCCTATCACAGATACGCAGTATTTT. Its protein is CATQREPITDTQYF.

The V call is TRBV2, the J call TRBJ1-1, with 8 nucleotides matching TRBD1. Germline V gene data show CDR1 as SNHLY and CDR2 as FYNNEI. V dropped 10 bases and J dropped 1; count of bases not matched to a gene: 5. The CDR3 spans 13 residues. In DNA, the CDR3 is TGTGCCAAGACAGGGGACGCGAACACTGAAGCTTTCTTT. This encodes CAKTGDANTEAFF.

This clonotype was detected only a few times. The chain is built from TRBV19 and TRBJ1-2, with D perhaps matching TRBD1 (6 bases). The CDR3 loop spans 13 amino acids. Germline V lookup: CDR1 LNHDA, CDR2 SQIVND (reference sequence). Trimming took 5 bases from V and 6 from J, leaving 13 bases between them. CDR3 region: CASSRLQGDGYTF. In DNA, the CDR3 is TGTGCCAGTAGTCGCCTACAGGGAGATGGCTACACCTTC.

This clonotype was recorded at least ten times. The chain carries TRBV28 and TRBJ1-5; D not certain. The CDR3 loop spans 11 amino acids. CDR1 MDHEN and CDR2 SYDVKM come from the germline V gene. V shed 6 bases and J shed 9 bases, with 9 bases lying between them. The CDR3 region is CASSLLGPQHF. Written as DNA, the CDR3 is TGTGCCAGCAGCCTTCTGGGGCCCCAGCATTTT. Filled out from reference TRBV28 and TRBJ1-5, the complete variable domain reads DVKVTQSSRYLVKRTGEKVFLECVQDMDHENMFWYRQDPGLGLRLIYFSYDVKMKEKGDIPEGYSVSREKKERFSLILESASTNQTSMYLCASSLLGPQHFGDGTRLSIL.

The J gene is TRBJ2-2, the V gene TRBV5-1, with 12 positions matching TRBD2. The V and J ends lost 2 bases and 5 bases, in that order; junction bases with no gene match: 4. Germline assignment: CDR1 SGHRS and CDR2 YFSETQ. The CDR3 length is 16 residues. CDR3 residues: CASSLPGLAGTGELFF. The DNA for the CDR3 is TGCGCCAGCAGCTTACCGGGACTAGCGGGTACCGGGGAGCTGTTTTTT.

The chain recombines TRBV5-1 with TRBJ2-1; D tentatively fits TRBD1 or TRBD2 (5 bases each). Trimming shortened V by 2 bases and J by 5 bases, and 17 bases separated the two germline ends. Per germline, CDR1 SGHRS and CDR2 YFSETQ. The CDR3 extends over 16 amino acids. CDR3 loop: CASSFYPGTVNNEQFF. The CDR3 DNA is TGCGCCAGCAGCTTCTACCCCGGGACGGTTAACAATGAGCAGTTCTTC. Supplemented by reference TRBV5-1 and TRBJ2-1, the full variable domain reads KAGVTQTPRYLIKTRGQQVTLSCSPISGHRSVSWYQQTPGQGLQFLFEYFSETQRNKGNFPGRFSGRQFSNSRSEMNVSTLELGDSALYLCASSFYPGTVNNEQFFGPGTRLTVL.

This clonotype was seen more than once but under ten times. V usage is TRBV6-6 and J usage is TRBJ1-4; 9 nucleotides align to TRBD1. The CDR3 runs 13 residues. V lost 8 bases to trimming and J lost 10 bases; unmatched junction nucleotides: 8. Germline V gives CDR1 MNHNY, CDR2 SVGAGI (reference sequence). The chain's CDR3 is CASQGQGVGKLFF. DNA of the CDR3: TGTGCCAGCCAGGGACAGGGTGTGGGAAAACTGTTTTTT.

This clonotype was seen only once. The chain carries TRBV29-1 and TRBJ2-7; tentative D call: TRBD2 (6 bases). V was clipped by 3 bases and J by 6 bases, with 12 bases between them. Germline V gives CDR1 SQVTM, CDR2 ANQGSEA. This CDR3 is built from 12 residues. CDR3 protein: CSVDVGGTEQYF. CDR3 sequence (DNA): TGCAGCGTTGATGTGGGGGGAACCGAGCAGTACTTC.